This TCR beta chain is drawn from a study of T cells in Graves' hyperthyroidism and ophthalmopathy. Authors of the study amplified TCR beta CDR3 regions from RNA transcripts. The HTBI primer set was used in a first-round RT-PCR of the TCR CDR3. TCRdb re-derived calls from the multiplex PCR reads in MiXCR, one entry per CDR3 protein. Here the sample spans 650,000 to 850,000 distinct CDR3 sequences, roughly 20% being singletons. Looked up from germline, CDR1 is DFQATT and CDR2 is SNEGSKA (reference sequence). This CDR3 is 13 amino acids long. Trimming stripped 5 bases from V and 0 bases from J, with 10 bases between. The hyperthyroidism patients had all been newly diagnosed, and their disease duration was under 2 months. Their ages ranged from 18 to 65 years. Ahead of any ophthalmopathy symptoms, the blood sample was obtained at the first diagnosis of hyperthyroidism.

The rearrangement uses TRBV20-1 and TRBJ1-2, with D possibly being TRBD1 (5 bases). The sequenced sample consisted of blood. The TCR sequence derives from a woman between 45 and 60 years old with Graves' hyperthyroidism that later progressed to Graves' ophthalmopathy. The CDR3 protein is CSAPDNPNYGYTF. CDR3 DNA: TGCAGTGCTCCGGACAATCCTAACTATGGCTACACCTTC.